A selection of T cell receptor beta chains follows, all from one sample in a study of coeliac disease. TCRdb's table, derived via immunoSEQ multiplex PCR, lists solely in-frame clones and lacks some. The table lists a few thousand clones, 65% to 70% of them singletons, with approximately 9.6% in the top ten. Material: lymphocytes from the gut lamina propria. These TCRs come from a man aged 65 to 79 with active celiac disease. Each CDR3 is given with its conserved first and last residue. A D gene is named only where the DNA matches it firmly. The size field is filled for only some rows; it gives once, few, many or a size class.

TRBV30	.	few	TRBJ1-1	CAWSVQGEAFF	TGTGCCTGGAGTGTACAGGGAGAAGCTTTCTTT
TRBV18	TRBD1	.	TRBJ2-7	CASSPSAQGAGHEQYF	TGTGCCAGCTCACCCTCGGCACAGGGGGCAGGGCACGAGCAGTACTTC
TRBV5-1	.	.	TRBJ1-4	CASSLAAGGDEKLFF	TGCGCCAGCAGCTTGGCCGCGGGGGGTGATGAAAAACTGTTTTTT
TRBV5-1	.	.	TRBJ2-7	CASSLVSRGRYEQYF	TGCGCCAGCAGCTTGGTCTCCAGGGGTAGGTACGAGCAGTACTTC
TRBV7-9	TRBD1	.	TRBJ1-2	CASSRQGYNYGYTF	TGTGCCAGCAGCAGACAGGGTTACAACTATGGCTACACCTTC
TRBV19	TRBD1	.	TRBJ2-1	CASSTRLGTGDHEQFF	TGTGCCAGTAGTACTAGGTTGGGGACAGGGGATCATGAGCAGTTCTTC
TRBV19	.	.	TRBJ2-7	CASTTTYEQYF	TGTGCCAGTACCACAACCTACGAGCAGTACTTC
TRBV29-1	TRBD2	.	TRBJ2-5	CSAAGLAGQETQYF	TGCAGCGCCGCGGGACTAGCGGGACAAGAGACCCAGTACTTC
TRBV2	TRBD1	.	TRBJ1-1	CASRMTGGWAEAFF	TGTGCCAGCAGAATGACAGGGGGCTGGGCTGAAGCTTTCTTT
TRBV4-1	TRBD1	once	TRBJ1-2	CASSQDARTGVYGYTF	TGCGCCAGCAGCCAAGATGCGAGGACAGGGGTCTATGGCTACACCTTC
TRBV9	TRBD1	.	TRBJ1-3	CASSLGQVGNTIYF	TGTGCCAGCAGCCTCGGACAGGTTGGAAACACCATATATTTT
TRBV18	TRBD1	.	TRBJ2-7	CASSPRPGQGSYEQYF	TGTGCCAGCTCACCAAGGCCGGGACAGGGAAGCTACGAGCAGTACTTC
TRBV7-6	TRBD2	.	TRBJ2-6	CASSLGGSSGANVLTF	TGTGCCAGCAGCTTGGGGGGGAGCTCTGGGGCCAACGTCCTGACTTTC